The 22 T cell receptor beta chains below were found in one sample sequenced in a study of blood T cell repertoires in COVID-19 (dated by TCRdb to 2020 to 2022). The library was obtained by the immunoSEQ multiplex PCR assay. This is the immuneACCESS table as TCRdb keeps it, with only in-frame sequences that have V and J called. A part of the clones is gone; compared with another copy, unresolved V genes explain less than half, and the rest is unexplained. For this sample the table gives about 120,000 clones, of which less than 75% were detected only once. The ten largest clones take up about 0.85% of the sample. Sequences were obtained from peripheral blood. These receptor sequences come from a human donor with acute or convalescent COVID-19. The donor label of this sample is uncertain.

The chain is built from TRBV24-1 and TRBJ2-1; D may be TRBD1 (6 bases). CDR1 is KGHDR, CDR2 SFDVKD, per germline. This CDR3 is 16 amino acids long. The V and J ends lost 4 bases and 0 bases respectively, with 12 bases between them. The CDR3 sequence: CATSDPQGSSYNEQFF. The DNA of the CDR3 is TGTGCCACCAGTGACCCACAGGGCAGCTCCTACAATGAGCAGTTCTTC.

The chain employs TRBV2 and TRBJ1-2; the D is unclear. The CDR3 is made up of 13 amino acids. Germline lookup yields CDR1 SNHLY and CDR2 FYNNEI. V was shortened by 3 bases and J by 9 bases, with 14 bases between the two germline ends. This chain's CDR3 is CASSEGEVVSYTF. CDR3 DNA sequence: TGTGCCAGCAGTGAGGGAGAGGTAGTTAGCTACACCTTC.

The rearrangement joins TRBV6-5 to TRBJ2-3; 11 bases fit TRBD2. V lost 6 bases to trimming and J lost 9 bases; unmatched junction nucleotides: 2. The length of the CDR3 is 12 residues. Germline CDR1 reads MNHEY; CDR2 reads SVGAGI. CDR3 DNA: TGTGCCAGCAGGTCTAGCGGGGGGACGCAGTATTTT. Translating it yields CASRSSGGTQYF.

The CDR3 bases are TGTGCCAGCAGAGCCGTTGAGAAAGAGACCCAGTACTTC. As protein: CASRAVEKETQYF. The V call is TRBV27, the J call TRBJ2-5; D unclear. The CDR3 is made up of 13 amino acids. Germline V lookup: CDR1 MNHEY, CDR2 SMNVEV (reference sequence). The V end lost 6 bases, the J end lost 3 bases, and 11 bases lay between the germline ends.

This rearrangement joins TRBV9 to TRBJ1-1; no definite D call. Germline lookup yields CDR1 SGDLS and CDR2 YYNGEE. The CDR3 is 13 amino acids. V dropped 1 base and J dropped 2 bases, with 6 bases sitting between them. The CDR3 protein is CASSVLRNTEAFF. The DNA for the CDR3 is TGTGCCAGCAGCGTACTGCGTAACACTGAAGCTTTCTTT.

The chain links TRBV5-5 to TRBJ2-7, with 16 bases fitting TRBD2. V lost 4 bases, J lost 7 bases, and 2 bases stayed unmatched. The CDR3 is 14 amino acids. The V gene's germline CDR1 is SGHKS and CDR2 YYEKEE (reference sequence). The CDR3 nucleotides read TGTGCCAGCAGCGGGGGACTAGCGGGGGGGGAGCAGTACGTC. Translation: CASSGGLAGGEQYV.

The chain is built from TRBV6-1 and TRBJ2-5; D possibly corresponds to TRBD1 (5 bases). Germline V CDR1 and CDR2: MNHNS, SASEGT. The V end was cut by 1 base, the J end by 4 bases, with 10 bases between. The CDR3 length is 14 residues. The DNA for the CDR3 is TGTGCCAGCAGTGAAGAATGGGGCCCAGAGACCCAGTACTTC. Translation: CASSEEWGPETQYF.

The chain links TRBV5-1 to TRBJ1-1, with a possible D match to TRBD1 (6 bases). V lost 3 bases, J lost 4 bases, and 13 bases lay in between. This CDR3 spans 14 amino acids. Germline V gene sequence: CDR1 SGHRS, CDR2 YFSETQ. The CDR3: CASSYAGGGTEAFF. For the CDR3, the DNA is TGCGCCAGCAGCTATGCGGGGGGCGGCACTGAAGCTTTCTTT.

The count of this clone is one. V gene TRBV30 combines with J gene TRBJ1-1; TRBD1 matches 8 bases. Unmatched junction bases numbered 1, after V lost 0 bases and J lost 7 bases. Germline CDR1 GTSNPN, CDR2 SVGIG (reference sequence). This CDR3 is 12 amino acids long. The CDR3 loop reads CAWSVGTGEAFF. The CDR3 DNA is TGTGCCTGGAGTGTAGGGACAGGTGAAGCTTTCTTT.

The chain links TRBV5-1 to TRBJ1-1, with D perhaps matching TRBD1 (6 bases). Germline CDR1 reads SGHRS; CDR2 reads YFSETQ. The CDR3 covers 16 residues. V was shortened by 2 bases and J by 4 bases, with 18 bases between the two germline ends. The CDR3 here is CASSFTTGTTGTEAFF. DNA of the CDR3: TGCGCCAGCAGCTTTACTACAGGGACGACAGGCACTGAAGCTTTCTTT. The full variable domain, in which reference TRBV5-1 and TRBJ1-1 provide the parts outside the CDR3, is KAGVTQTPRYLIKTRGQQVTLSCSPISGHRSVSWYQQTPGQGLQFLFEYFSETQRNKGNFPGRFSGRQFSNSRSEMNVSTLELGDSALYLCASSFTTGTTGTEAFFGQGTRLTVV.

This CDR3 reads CASSTQTGNYEQYV. CDR3 nucleotide sequence: TGTGCCAGCAGCACCCAGACAGGAAACTACGAGCAGTACGTC. The genes are TRBV7-2 and TRBJ2-7, with D tentatively TRBD1 (6 bases). The CDR3 sequence is 14 residues long. Germline V gives CDR1 SGHTA, CDR2 FQGNSA. The germline V and J ends were trimmed by 5 bases and 3 bases, with 14 bases remaining between them.

The rearrangement joins TRBV7-2 to TRBJ1-2, with D perhaps TRBD1 (6 bases). The CDR3 runs 15 residues. Germline CDR1 reads SGHTA; CDR2 reads FQGNSA. V dropped 0 bases and J dropped 5 bases, with 13 bases sitting between them. DNA of the CDR3: TGTGCCAGCAGCTTAGCCCGGACAGCTACGTATGGCTACACCTTC. Translation: CASSLARTATYGYTF.

This clone was found a few times. The chain has TRBV5-6 and TRBJ1-6; D uncertain. The ends were cut back, 1 base at V and 9 bases at J, with 14 bases in the middle. The CDR3 spans 15 residues. The germline V gene encodes CDR1 SGHDT and CDR2 YYEEEE. In DNA, the CDR3 is TGTGCCAGCAGCTTGAATGGCTTAGGCGGTTCACCCCTCCACTTT. It is translated as CASSLNGLGGSPLHF.

The CDR3 is CASRPSGGAGSSTDTQYF. The CDR3 DNA reads TGTGCCAGCAGGCCTAGCGGGGGGGCCGGTTCTAGCACAGATACGCAGTATTTT. The gene calls are TRBV4-2 and TRBJ2-3; 12 bases match TRBD2. Trimming removed 6 bases from V and 0 bases from J; junction bases left unmatched: 10. This CDR3 contains 18 residues. Germline CDR1 and CDR2: LGHNA and YNFKEQ.

The chain carries TRBV7-3 and TRBJ2-3, with D possibly matching TRBD1 (6 bases). V gave up 4 bases and J gave up 0 bases, with 11 bases separating them. Germline V CDR1 and CDR2: SGHTA, FQGTGA. This CDR3 is built from 15 residues. The CDR3 here is CASSWLGTSTDTQYF. The CDR3 nucleotides are TGTGCCAGCAGCTGGTTGGGGACAAGCACAGATACGCAGTATTTT.

The table lists this clone with a few counts. The chain has TRBV14 and TRBJ1-6; D is ambiguous. The CDR3 spans 16 residues. Per the germline V gene, CDR1 is SGHDN and CDR2 is FVKESK. V lost 2 bases, J lost 7 bases, and 15 bases lay in between. CDR3 sequence (DNA): TGTGCCAGCAGCCAAAGTTTAGCTTTTCGGAATTCACCCCTCCACTTT. Its protein is CASSQSLAFRNSPLHF. Using reference TRBV14 and TRBJ1-6 for the parts outside the CDR3, the full variable domain is EAGVTQFPSHSVIEKGQTVTLRCDPISGHDNLYWYRRVMGKEIKFLLHFVKESKQDESGMPNNRFLAERTGGTYSTLKVQPAELEDSGVYFCASSQSLAFRNSPLHFGNGTRLTVT.

This clone was counted only a few times. The V and J genes are TRBV5-1 and TRBJ1-1; 8 bases map to TRBD1. The ends lost 4 bases at V and 1 base at J; junction bases unmatched: 9. Germline-derived CDR1 and CDR2 are SGHRS and YFSETQ. The CDR3 consists of 16 residues. In DNA form, the CDR3 reads TGCGCCAGCAGCAAACCCCTGACAGGGGCGAACACTGAAGCTTTCTTT. This encodes CASSKPLTGANTEAFF.

This clone occurred a few times. The chain is built from TRBV5-1 and TRBJ1-1; the match to TRBD1 covers 8 bases. The CDR3 runs to 14 residues. The junction had 5 bases not matched to a gene; V was cut back by 2 bases and J by 5 bases. Looked up from germline, CDR1 is SGHRS and CDR2 is YFSETQ. The CDR3 reads CASSFDRGETEAFF. In DNA, the CDR3 is TGCGCCAGCAGCTTCGACAGGGGAGAGACTGAAGCTTTCTTT. The full variable domain, with the rest looked up from reference TRBV5-1 and TRBJ1-1, is KAGVTQTPRYLIKTRGQQVTLSCSPISGHRSVSWYQQTPGQGLQFLFEYFSETQRNKGNFPGRFSGRQFSNSRSEMNVSTLELGDSALYLCASSFDRGETEAFFGQGTRLTVV.

This rearrangement joins TRBV28 to TRBJ2-7; D remains unclear. The CDR3 runs 14 residues. Germline CDR1 MDHEN, CDR2 SYDVKM. Trimming stripped 2 bases from V and 5 bases from J, with 13 bases between. For the CDR3, the DNA is TGTGCCAGCAGTTTAATTGTGACTGCCAACGAGCAGTACTTC. Its translation is CASSLIVTANEQYF.

The rearrangement links TRBV29-1 to TRBJ1-2, with 11 bases lining up with TRBD1. CDR3 length: 15 amino acids. Germline CDR1 reads SQVTM; CDR2 reads ANQGSEA. V gave up 5 bases and J gave up 1 base; unmatched junction bases: 6. The CDR3 loop is CSVPGQGAINYGYTF. As DNA, the CDR3 is TGCAGCGTTCCTGGACAGGGGGCAATTAACTATGGCTACACCTTC. Full variable domain (remainder filled in from reference TRBV29-1 and TRBJ1-2): SAVISQKPSRDICQRGTSLTIQCQVDSQVTMMFWYRQQPGQSLTLIATANQGSEATYESGFVIDKFPISRPNLTFSTLTVSNMSPEDSSIYLCSVPGQGAINYGYTFGSGTRLTVV.

Only a few counts were recorded for this clone. The V and J genes are TRBV5-5 and TRBJ1-3; D not certain. Trimming left V 7 bases short and J 5 bases short, with 7 bases between. The CDR3 covers 11 residues. Germline V gives CDR1 SGHKS, CDR2 YYEKEE (reference sequence). CDR3 nucleotide sequence: TGTGCCAGCGATAGCCGAAACACCATATATTTT. Its translation: CASDSRNTIYF.

This clone was observed a single time. The V gene is TRBV11-2, the J gene TRBJ1-5; tentatively, D is TRBD1 (5 bases). V was cut by 1 base and J by 4 bases, with 11 bases left in between. Germline CDR1 SGHAT, CDR2 FQNNGV. CDR3 length: 15 amino acids. CDR3 protein: CASSLGPGSNQPQHF. CDR3 bases: TGTGCCAGCAGCTTAGGTCCAGGGTCAAATCAGCCCCAGCATTTT.